This T cell receptor beta chain was profiled in a study of CD8 T cells in Susac syndrome. The sequenced target, TCR beta, came from blood CD8+ and CD4+ T cells. The control group consisted of healthy donors matched for age and sex. Isolation of CD8+ and CD4+ T cells was performed negatively, whereas enrichment of TEMRA cells was done by FACS. CDR3 size: 13 residues. With 1 base removed from V and 3 bases from J, the gap between germline ends came to 7 bases. Germline CDR1 is DFQATT and CDR2 is SNEGSKA (reference sequence). The RNA input was about 0.5 to 1 ug, and it was reverse transcribed with random hexamers. Coverage of TCR beta CDR3 amplification by immunoSEQ multiplex PCR extended to 54 Vbeta and 13 Jbeta. TCRdb analysed the immunoSEQ multiplex PCR reads with MiXCR anew, one entry per CDR3 protein. The table lists 150,000 to 200,000 distinct CDR3 sequences, about 93% of them singletons.

This chain connects TRBV20-1 to TRBJ1-5, with D maybe TRBD1 (5 bases). The sequenced material came from CD4+ T cells from PBMCs. The receptor comes from a human donor in good health. CDR3 protein: CSARGQNNQPQHF. CDR3 sequence (DNA): TGCAGTGCTAGAGGACAGAACAATCAGCCCCAGCATTTT.